The T cell receptor (beta chain) under discussion was sequenced for a study of shared clonotypes between healthy human individuals. Here immunoSEQ multiplex PCR was the method, and the copy in TCRdb shows in-frame clones only, minus some. This table has 2 million to 2.5 million clones, almost 96% appearing once. J gave up 7 bases and V 10 bases, and 9 bases lay outside the gene matches. This CDR3 is 13 amino acids long. CDR1 is ENHRY, CDR2 SYGVKD, per germline. The sample consisted of naive CD4+ T cells sorted from blood. Described subset: CD45RA+ positively selected. This TCR was recovered from a man aged 18 to 30 in good health. V is TRBV10-3 and J is TRBJ2-2; 7 nucleotides agree with TRBD2. The CDR3 protein is CATSGNGFGELFF. The CDR3 bases are TGTGCCACCAGCGGGAACGGGTTCGGGGAGCTGTTTTTT.